Below, 7 T cell receptor beta chains from the same sample are listed, as sequenced in a study of shared clonotypes between healthy human individuals. Profiling relied on immunoSEQ multiplex PCR, and the TCRdb table lists in-frame clones only, not all of them. The sample shows about 680,000 clones, approximately 90% of them seen only once. In the naive CD8 group, cells lacked CD45RO and were positively selected for CCR7, so terminally differentiated effector memory CD45RA+ cells were left out. The specimen was naive CD8+ T cells sorted from blood. The receptors stem from a young man in good health.

This rearrangement joins TRBV19 to TRBJ2-7; perhaps TRBD2 as D (6 bases). Germline lookup yields CDR1 LNHDA and CDR2 SQIVND (reference sequence). The V end was cut by 6 bases, the J end by 2 bases, with 11 bases between. CDR3 length: 13 residues. The CDR3 nucleotides are TGTGCCAGTAGCGGGGGTTTCGCCTACGAGCAGTACTTC. This encodes CASSGGFAYEQYF.

CDR3: CASSLSNPGAWEQYF. CDR3 DNA: TGTGCCAGCAGTTTATCGAACCCGGGGGCCTGGGAGCAGTACTTC. This chain connects TRBV27 to TRBJ2-7; D assignment may be TRBD1 or TRBD2 (6 bases each). The ends were cut back, 0 bases at V and 7 bases at J, with 16 bases in the middle. CDR1 and CDR2 from the germline V gene are MNHEY and SMNVEV (reference sequence). There are 15 residues in the CDR3.

This chain connects TRBV14 to TRBJ2-4; D not resolved. From germline, CDR1 is SGHDN and CDR2 FVKESK. The CDR3 contains 15 residues. The V end was cut by 0 bases, the J end by 2 bases, with 8 bases between. The CDR3 nucleotides are TGTGCCAGCAGCCAAGATCTTTTCTCCAAAAACATTCAGTACTTC. Translating gives CASSQDLFSKNIQYF.

This chain connects TRBV29-1 to TRBJ2-7; 9 positions agree with TRBD1. The CDR3 contains 15 residues. V was pared by 0 bases and J by 3 bases, with 6 bases of the junction left unmatched. Per the germline V gene, CDR1 is SQVTM and CDR2 is ANQGSEA. The CDR3 bases are TGCAGCGTTGAAGATGGGCGGACAGGGGACTACGAGCAGTACTTC. It codes for CSVEDGRTGDYEQYF.

This clone is a singleton in its sample. This chain's CDR3 is CASSQDPAGVLEQYF. In DNA form, the CDR3 reads TGTGCCAGCAGCCAAGACCCAGCGGGTGTGCTCGAGCAGTACTTC. This sequence joins TRBV4-2 and TRBJ2-7; a possible D gene is TRBD2 (6 bases). The germline V gene has CDR1 LGHNA and CDR2 YNFKEQ. CDR3 size: 15 residues. The germline V and J ends were trimmed by 0 bases and 6 bases, with 15 bases remaining between them.

J is TRBJ2-1 and V is TRBV5-4; 7 nucleotides align to TRBD2. V lost 1 base and J lost 9; bases outside the gene matches: 13. The CDR3 has 16 amino acids. Germline CDR1 is SGHNT and CDR2 is YYREEE (reference sequence). In nucleotides, the CDR3 is TGTGCCAGCAGCTTGCCGGGGGGACTGAAAGGCGGTGAGCAGTTCTTC. Its protein is CASSLPGGLKGGEQFF.

The rearrangement links TRBV19 to TRBJ2-5; D might be TRBD1 (6 bases). Germline V gene sequence: CDR1 LNHDA, CDR2 SQIVND (reference sequence). V was shortened by 10 bases and J by 5 bases, with 23 bases between the two germline ends. CDR3 length equals 15 residues. The CDR3 protein is CATTVGGEIWETQYF. In DNA, the CDR3 is TGTGCCACAACTGTAGGGGGAGAGATTTGGGAGACCCAGTACTTC.